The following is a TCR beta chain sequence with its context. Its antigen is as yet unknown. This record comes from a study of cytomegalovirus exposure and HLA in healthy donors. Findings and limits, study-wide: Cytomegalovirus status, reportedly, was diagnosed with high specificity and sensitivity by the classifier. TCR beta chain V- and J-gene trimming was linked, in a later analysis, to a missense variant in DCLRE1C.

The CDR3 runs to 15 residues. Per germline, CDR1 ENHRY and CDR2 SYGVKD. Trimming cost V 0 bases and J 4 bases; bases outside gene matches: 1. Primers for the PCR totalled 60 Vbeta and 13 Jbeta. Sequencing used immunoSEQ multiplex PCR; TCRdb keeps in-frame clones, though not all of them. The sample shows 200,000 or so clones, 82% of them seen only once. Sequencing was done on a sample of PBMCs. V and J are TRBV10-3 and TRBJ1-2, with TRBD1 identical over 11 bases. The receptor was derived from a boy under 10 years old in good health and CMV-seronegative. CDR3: CAISESGQGAYGYTF. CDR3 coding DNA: TGTGCCATCAGTGAGTCCGGACAGGGGGCCTATGGCTACACCTTC.